Detailed here is one TCR beta chain. Antigen specificity is unknown. The data were taken from a study of cytomegalovirus exposure and HLA in healthy donors. Broader study findings: Presence/absence analyses treated sequencing depth as roughly uniform across donors.

In germline, CDR1 is LNHDA, CDR2 SQIVND (reference sequence). This CDR3 has 19 residues. V gave up 6 bases and J gave up 2 bases; unmatched junction bases: 17. PCR primers comprised 60 Vbeta and 13 Jbeta primers. Source study methods: Later, 65 million to 85 million unique TCR beta chains were counted in an analysis, and approximately 10 million of them were shared. TCRdb's copy holds only in-frame clones and misses some; the assay was immunoSEQ multiplex PCR. V and J calls and clone size are copied from that table; D and trimming were computed from the DNA. This sample has some 130,000 clones, with around 78% found just once. Donors counted as nominally healthy when sampled, yet unrecorded immune exposures were likely.

The chain uses TRBV19 and TRBJ2-5, with 11 bases that match TRBD2. This clonotype originated in a woman in her 50s in good health and CMV-seronegative. Source material: PBMCs. DNA for the CDR3: TGTGCCAGTAGCCCATTGGGCCTAGCGGGAGGAGGGTCACAAGAGACCCAGTACTTC. Translating it yields CASSPLGLAGGGSQETQYF.